The present T cell receptor (beta chain) was sequenced within a study of CD8 T cells in ankylosing spondylitis listed by TCRdb under 2017. Describing the broader study: The study set out to find disease-linked TCR variants by profiling T cell receptor beta repertoires in ankylosing spondylitis patients and healthy donors. In total, the full study cohort was made up of roughly 100 healthy donors and about two dozen ankylosing spondylitis patients. Peripheral blood was sampled, and synovial fluid was additionally collected from ankylosing spondylitis patients. The paper as a whole reports these results and caveats: Some TCR beta motif variants had previously been reported in synovial fluid and blood of reactive arthritis patients, which suggested common disease-initiation mechanisms. The disease-linked clones were reported as significantly enriched in matched synovial fluid samples from ankylosing spondylitis patients. In peripheral blood, the disease-linked clones were found at relatively low frequencies and had a CD8+ phenotype. A TCR beta motif of several highly homologous amino acid variants appeared characteristic of blood from ankylosing spondylitis patients.

This clonotype was observed a handful of times. Its antigen is unknown. No much larger clonotype is one base removed from it; base qualities were not supplied. The germline V gene specifies MNHNS as CDR1 and SASEGT as CDR2. The V end loses 8 bases and the J end loses 1 base, and a stretch of 9 bases separates them. The CDR3 measures 13 amino acids from cysteine to phenylalanine. The sequence is cut down to CDR3 DNA, 39 bases in frame from base 1. The sequencing machine was an Illumina HiSeq 2500. Quantitative 5'-RACE with molecular barcodes was used to prepare TCR beta libraries. From the authors' description of their analysis: To identify disease-linked TCR variants, a new computational method was used, one built on a probabilistic model of VDJ rearrangement. TCRdb itself trimmed the public reads at Q25 with fastp, ran MiXCR and retained productive beta chains. Every CDR3 protein is listed once, alongside the most common genes and DNA of its rows. TCRdb's processing, not the study's, gives the V and J calls here. The sample table holds roughly 440,000 distinct CDR3 sequences, of which roughly 17% were seen once. The ten largest clones take up 0.85% to 1.3% of the sample.

The TCR sequence derives from a male donor with ankylosing spondylitis. Recombination joined TRBV6-1 with TRBJ1-5; the D gene assignment is ambiguous. The sequencing sample was made of blood, either unsorted or a sorted T cell fraction (not recorded which). The base sequence is TGTGCCAGCCGTACAACGAGCAATCAGCCCCAGCATTTT. The translation is CASRTTSNQPQHF.